Each of the 14 T cell receptor beta chains below was sequenced from the same sample in a study of T cell changes during pregnancy in multiple sclerosis. The method was immunoSEQ multiplex PCR; TCRdb's version includes in-frame clones alone and lacks a portion of them. The profile covers under 50,000 clones, with around 93% appearing a single time and more than 0.35% taken by the ten largest. The sequencing used CD4+ T cells from peripheral blood mononuclear cells, collected after pregnancy. Receptors originate from a female donor with multiple sclerosis, enrolled in a pregnancy study.

The chain employs TRBV18 and TRBJ2-3; D uncertain. The CDR3 totals 14 residues. CDR1 is KGHSH, CDR2 LQKENI, per germline. V lost 3 bases to trimming and J lost 2 bases, with 9 bases between them. The CDR3 DNA follows: TGTGCCAGCTCACCTAGGAGTTTCACAGATACGCAGTATTTT. This encodes CASSPRSFTDTQYF.

V and J are TRBV9 and TRBJ2-1, with TRBD1 matching 9 bases. Per germline, CDR1 SGDLS and CDR2 YYNGEE. Trimming cost V 4 bases and J 1 base; bases outside gene matches: 3. The CDR3 runs to 15 residues. The CDR3 nucleotides are TGTGCCAGCAGCCCCGGGACAGGGTCCTACAATGAGCAGTTCTTC. As protein: CASSPGTGSYNEQFF.

V and J are TRBV2 and TRBJ1-6; D not resolved. Trimming removed 2 bases at V and 7 bases at J, with 12 bases between. Germline assignment: CDR1 SNHLY and CDR2 FYNNEI. The CDR3 is made up of 15 amino acids. The chain's CDR3 is CASSERAASNSPLHF. The CDR3 region has the DNA TGTGCCAGCAGTGAAAGAGCTGCTTCGAATTCACCCCTCCACTTT.

The chain joins TRBV2 to TRBJ1-5; the D is unclear. Germline CDR1 and CDR2: SNHLY and FYNNEI. CDR3 length equals 14 residues. The V end was cut by 0 bases, the J end by 4 bases, with 7 bases between. CDR3 sequence reads: CASSEAYKNQPQHF. CDR3 DNA sequence: TGTGCCAGCAGTGAAGCGTACAAAAATCAGCCCCAGCATTTT.

DNA of the CDR3: TGTGCCAGCAGTTTATCCGGGAATGGCTACACCTTC. It encodes CASSLSGNGYTF. This sequence joins TRBV27 and TRBJ1-2; D remains unclear. Trimming cost V 0 bases and J 6 bases, with 5 bases left between them. This CDR3 has 12 amino acids. Germline CDR1 MNHEY, CDR2 SMNVEV (reference sequence).

In DNA form, the CDR3 reads TGTGCCAGCAGCTTAGGGTCAGGGTCCCTAGAGACCCAGTACTTC. Translating gives CASSLGSGSLETQYF. J is TRBJ2-5 and V is TRBV5-6; TRBD1 might be the D (5 bases). V lost 2 bases, J lost 4 bases, and 15 bases lay in between. Germline loops: CDR1 SGHDT, CDR2 YYEEEE. This CDR3 spans 15 amino acids. The full variable domain, its missing parts supplied by reference TRBV5-6 and TRBJ2-5, is DAGVTQSPTHLIKTRGQQVTLRCSPKSGHDTVSWYQQALGQGPQFIFQYYEEEERQRGNFPDRFSGHQFPNYSSELNVNALLLGDSALYLCASSLGSGSLETQYFGPGTRLLVL.

V is TRBV11-3 and J is TRBJ2-2; TRBD2 matches 8 bases. The length of the CDR3 is 16 residues. Losses at the gene ends were 1 base for V and 3 bases for J; bases not matched to a gene: 4. Germline CDR1 SGHNT, CDR2 YENEEA. The CDR3 coding sequence is TGTGCCAGCAGCTTAGCGGGGGGGCCGGACACCGGGGAGCTGTTTTTT. This gives the protein CASSLAGGPDTGELFF.

The gene calls are TRBV4-1 and TRBJ2-1, with 9 bases identical to TRBD1. The germline CDR1 and CDR2 sequences are MGHRA and YSYEKL. The CDR3 has 17 amino acids. V trimming: 0 bases; J trimming: 7 bases; junction bases outside the gene matches: 10. CDR3 DNA sequence: TGCGCCAGCAGCCAAGAAGGGCGTACAGGGGGCAGGAATGAGCAGTTCTTC. It translates to CASSQEGRTGGRNEQFF.

The chain links TRBV5-1 to TRBJ2-3, with D perhaps TRBD2 (5 bases). The CDR3 length is 17 residues. The V end lost 2 bases, the J end lost 0 bases, and 16 bases lay between the germline ends. Germline loops: CDR1 SGHRS, CDR2 YFSETQ. The CDR3 is CASSLTPPGSSTDTQYF. The CDR3 bases are TGCGCCAGCAGCTTAACCCCCCCGGGGTCTAGCACAGATACGCAGTATTTT.

This chain connects TRBV6-1 to TRBJ2-2; D perhaps matches TRBD2 (5 bases). V was clipped by 8 bases and J by 1 base, with 14 bases between them. In germline, CDR1 is MNHNS, CDR2 SASEGT. The CDR3 is 15 residues long. The CDR3 sequence is CASAQYGRNTGELFF. In DNA, the CDR3 is TGTGCCAGCGCCCAATATGGGAGGAACACCGGGGAGCTGTTTTTT.

The gene calls are TRBV7-3 and TRBJ2-2, with D hard to call. With 4 bases removed from V and 4 bases from J, the gap between germline ends came to 4 bases. The CDR3 is 12 residues long. The germline V gene encodes CDR1 SGHTA and CDR2 FQGTGA. CDR3: CASSSRTGELFF. CDR3 sequence (DNA): TGTGCCAGCAGCTCGCGCACCGGGGAGCTGTTTTTT.

V is TRBV5-1 and J is TRBJ2-1; 10 bases map to TRBD1. Germline V gene sequence: CDR1 SGHRS, CDR2 YFSETQ. V gave up 5 bases and J gave up 8 bases; unmatched junction bases: 16. The CDR3 totals 17 residues. CDR3 bases: TGCGCCAGCAGTTTTGACCCTTTCCGGGACAGGGGCCATGAGCAGTTCTTC. As protein: CASSFDPFRDRGHEQFF.

Only one count was recorded for this clone. The V and J genes are TRBV5-1 and TRBJ1-2, with 8 nucleotides matching TRBD1. The CDR3 has 16 residues. V lost 4 bases and J lost 1; bases outside the gene matches: 9. CDR1 and CDR2 (germline): SGHRS, YFSETQ. CDR3 in amino acids: CASSAKTGGLNYGYTF. The CDR3 DNA is TGCGCCAGCAGCGCAAAAACAGGGGGGCTTAACTATGGCTACACCTTC.

The chain combines TRBV10-2 with TRBJ1-1; possible D gene TRBD1, 6 bases. V was shortened by 1 base and J by 0 bases, with 12 bases between the two germline ends. This CDR3 spans 16 amino acids. Germline V CDR1 and CDR2: WSHSY, SAAADI. Written as DNA, the CDR3 is TGCGCCAGCAGTGAGTATTTGCAGGGGATGAACACTGAAGCTTTCTTT. It codes for CASSEYLQGMNTEAFF.